This entry describes one T cell receptor beta chain. This specimen comes from a study of blood T cell repertoires in COVID-19. Trimming took off 6 bases at V and 6 bases at J, with 18 bases between the two ends. The CDR3 contains 15 residues. The germline V gene has CDR1 MDHEN and CDR2 SYDVKM. Measured with immunoSEQ multiplex PCR; TCRdb has only the in-frame clones, and not every one. The table shows some 190,000 clones, with almost 90% occurring only once. This chain joins TRBV28 and TRBJ2-1; D is perhaps TRBD2 (7 bases). The TCR comes from a man in his late teens or twenties with active or convalescent COVID-19. The sample consisted of peripheral blood. The CDR3 DNA reads as TGTGCCAGCAGCAAGGGGGGGCCCCCCCCCAATGAGCAGTTCTTC. Amino acids: CASSKGGPPPNEQFF.